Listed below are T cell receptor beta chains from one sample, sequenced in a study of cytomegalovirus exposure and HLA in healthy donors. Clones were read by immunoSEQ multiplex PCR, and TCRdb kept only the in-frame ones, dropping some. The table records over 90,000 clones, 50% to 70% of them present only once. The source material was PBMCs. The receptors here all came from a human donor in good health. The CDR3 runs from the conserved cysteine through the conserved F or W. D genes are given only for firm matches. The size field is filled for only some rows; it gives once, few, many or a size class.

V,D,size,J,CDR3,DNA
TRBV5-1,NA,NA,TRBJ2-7,CASAWAGSYEQYF,TGCGCCAGCGCTTGGGCAGGTTCCTACGAGCAGTACTTC
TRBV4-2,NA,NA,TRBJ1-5,CASSQKPGGARQPQHF,TGTGCCAGCAGCCAAAAGCCTGGGGGGGCGCGGCAGCCCCAGCATTTT
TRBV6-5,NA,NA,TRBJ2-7,CATRQVHSSYEQYF,TGTGCCACGAGACAGGTTCACTCCTCCTACGAGCAGTACTTC
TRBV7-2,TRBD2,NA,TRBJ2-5,CASSFAGGETQYF,TGTGCCAGCAGCTTTGCGGGAGGAGAGACCCAGTACTTC
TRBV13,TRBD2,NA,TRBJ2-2,CASSPARLAVYTGELFF,TGTGCCAGCAGCCCCGCCAGGCTAGCGGTTTACACCGGGGAACTGTTTTTT
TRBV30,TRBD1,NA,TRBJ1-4,CAWSGPGQGGEKLFF,TGTGCCTGGAGTGGGCCAGGACAGGGTGGCGAAAAACTGTTTTTT
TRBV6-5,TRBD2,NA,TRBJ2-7,CASRGTSSSYEQYF,TGTGCCAGCCGGGGGACTAGCTCCTCCTACGAGCAGTACTTC
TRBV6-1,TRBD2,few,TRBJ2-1,CASSEAVIAGGGNEQFF,TGTGCCAGCAGTGAAGCCGTTATAGCGGGAGGGGGGAATGAGCAGTTCTTC
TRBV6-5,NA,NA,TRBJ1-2,CASSRTANYGYTF,TGTGCCAGCAGCCGCACTGCTAACTATGGCTACACCTTC
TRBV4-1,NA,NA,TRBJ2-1,CASSPFGGGGNEQFF,TGCGCCAGCAGCCCATTTGGGGGAGGTGGTAATGAGCAGTTCTTC
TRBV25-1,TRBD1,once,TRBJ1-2,CASRGTENYGYTF,TGTGCCAGCAGGGGGACAGAAAACTATGGCTACACCTTC
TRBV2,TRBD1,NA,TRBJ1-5,CASSSDRGSQPQHF,TGTGCCAGCAGTTCGGACAGGGGCAGTCAGCCCCAGCATTTT
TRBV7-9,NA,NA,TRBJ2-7,CASSPKQEYEQYF,TGTGCCAGCAGCCCAAAACAGGAATACGAGCAGTACTTC
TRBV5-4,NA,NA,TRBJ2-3,CASSARGYTDTQYF,TGTGCCAGCTCCGCCAGGGGTTACACAGATACGCAGTATTTT
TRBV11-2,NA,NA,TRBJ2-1,CASSRELDEQFF,TGTGCCAGCAGCCGAGAGTTAGATGAGCAGTTCTTC
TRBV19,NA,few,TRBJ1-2,CASSIGNGERNYGYTF,TGTGCCAGTAGTATAGGAAACGGGGAACGGAACTATGGCTACACCTTC
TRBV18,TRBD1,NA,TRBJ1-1,CASSGRQGLNTEAFF,TGTGCCAGCTCCGGACGACAGGGATTGAACACTGAAGCTTTCTTT
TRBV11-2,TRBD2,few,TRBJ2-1,CASSLDPAGEIEQFF,TGTGCCAGCAGCTTAGACCCAGCGGGAGAGATTGAGCAGTTCTTC
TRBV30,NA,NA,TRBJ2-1,CAWRFSVNEQFF,TGTGCCTGGAGATTCAGTGTAAATGAGCAGTTCTTC
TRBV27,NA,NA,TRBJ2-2,CASRGANTGELFF,TGTGCCAGCAGAGGGGCGAACACCGGGGAGCTGTTTTTT
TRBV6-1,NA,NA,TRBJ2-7,CASSEEDQGIPYEQYF,TGTGCCAGCAGTGAAGAGGATCAGGGAATACCCTACGAGCAGTACTTC
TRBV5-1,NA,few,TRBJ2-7,CASSLELREQNEQYF,TGCGCCAGCAGCTTGGAGTTACGGGAGCAGAACGAGCAGTACTTC
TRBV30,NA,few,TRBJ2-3,CAWNRLTTDTQYF,TGTGCCTGGAACAGGTTAACCACAGATACGCAGTATTTT
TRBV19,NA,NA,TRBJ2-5,CASSGHHRGGETQYF,TGTGCCAGTAGTGGACACCACAGGGGAGGAGAGACCCAGTACTTC
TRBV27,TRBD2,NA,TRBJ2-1,CASSPIPGLAGENEQFF,TGTGCCAGCAGCCCTATACCGGGACTAGCGGGAGAGAATGAGCAGTTCTTC
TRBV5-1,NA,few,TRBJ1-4,CASSLVAGAGEKLFF,TGCGCCAGCAGCTTGGTCGCAGGGGCTGGGGAAAAACTGTTTTTT
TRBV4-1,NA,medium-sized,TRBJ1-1,CASSQQTFMNTEAFF,TGCGCCAGCAGCCAGCAAACTTTTATGAACACTGAAGCTTTCTTT
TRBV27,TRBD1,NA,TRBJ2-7,CASSLGQIYEQYF,TGTGCCAGCAGCCTGGGACAGATCTACGAGCAGTACTTC
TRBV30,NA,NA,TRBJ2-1,CAWGLRSRFGEQFF,TGTGCCTGGGGCCTCCGGAGTCGGTTTGGTGAGCAGTTCTTC
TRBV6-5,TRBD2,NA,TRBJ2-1,CASRLTSGRYNEQFF,TGTGCCAGCAGACTGACTAGCGGGAGATACAATGAGCAGTTCTTC
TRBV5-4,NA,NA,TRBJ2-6,CASSLGPRSGANVLTF,TGTGCCAGCAGCTTGGGTCCGCGCTCTGGGGCCAACGTCCTGACTTTC
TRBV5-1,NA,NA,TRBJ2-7,CASSLGGEYEQYF,TGCGCCAGCAGCTTGGGGGGGGAATACGAGCAGTACTTC
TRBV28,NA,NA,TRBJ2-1,CASSLYTFNEQFF,TGTGCCAGCAGTTTATACACCTTCAATGAGCAGTTCTTC
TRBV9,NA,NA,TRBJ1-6,CASSVDRSSYNSPLHF,TGTGCCAGCAGCGTAGACAGGAGCTCCTATAATTCACCCCTCCACTTT
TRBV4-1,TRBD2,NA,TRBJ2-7,CASSKGPSGRAEYEQYF,TGCGCCAGCAGCAAGGGACCTAGCGGGAGGGCCGAATACGAGCAGTACTTC
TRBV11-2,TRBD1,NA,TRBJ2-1,CASSSRTGFNEQFF,TGTGCCAGCAGCTCCAGGACAGGGTTTAATGAGCAGTTCTTC
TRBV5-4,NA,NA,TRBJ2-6,CASSGLGSTASGANVLTF,TGTGCCAGCAGCGGGCTGGGTTCGACAGCCTCTGGGGCCAACGTCCTGACTTTC
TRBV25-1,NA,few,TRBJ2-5,CASRGRGSRSLLQETQYF,TGTGCCAGCAGGGGAAGGGGATCAAGATCCCTCTTACAAGAGACCCAGTACTTC